Below are 9 T cell receptor beta chains sequenced from a single sample in a study of blood T cell repertoires in COVID-19. Using immunoSEQ multiplex PCR, the repertoire was profiled, and TCRdb retains in-frame clones only, with some absent. The top ten hold about 1.6% of the sample, which has 110,000 or so clones, about 85% seen once. Specimen: peripheral blood. The source of these receptors is a man aged 50 or older with acute or convalescent COVID-19.

This sequence joins TRBV4-1 and TRBJ1-4; 9 bases line up with TRBD1. Germline loops: CDR1 MGHRA, CDR2 YSYEKL. The CDR3 runs to 15 residues. V was clipped by 4 bases and J by 9 bases; unmatched bases: 9. CDR3 in DNA: TGCGCCAGCAGCCCGGGACAGGGTTTCTCCCAAAAACTGTTTTTT. Amino acid sequence: CASSPGQGFSQKLFF.

This chain uses TRBV30 with TRBJ1-4; D might be TRBD1 (5 bases). CDR3 size: 15 residues. V was clipped by 2 bases and J by 6 bases, with 16 bases between them. Germline CDR1 is GTSNPN and CDR2 is SVGIG (reference sequence). The CDR3 region has the DNA TGTGCCTGGAGTCGCCTCCAGGGAATTTATGAAAAACTGTTTTTT. It encodes CAWSRLQGIYEKLFF.

The genes are TRBV25-1 and TRBJ1-2; D ambiguous. The CDR3 is 14 residues long. The V end was cut by 11 bases, the J end by 5 bases, with 21 bases between. In germline, CDR1 is MGHDK, CDR2 SYGVNS. CDR3 DNA sequence: TGTGCCCCTTTGGGGAGGGAACCTCATTATGGCTACACCTTC. This translates into CAPLGREPHYGYTF.

The chain joins TRBV9 to TRBJ1-1, with D unclear. This CDR3 contains 14 residues. V was cut by 4 bases and J by 5 bases, with 15 bases left in between. Germline V gene sequence: CDR1 SGDLS, CDR2 YYNGEE. In nucleotides, the CDR3 is TGTGCCAGCAGCCCTCGACAAGGAGGGACTGAAGCTTTCTTT. As protein: CASSPRQGGTEAFF.

This sequence joins TRBV5-1 and TRBJ1-1, with TRBD1 as a possible D gene (5 bases). Per the germline V gene, CDR1 is SGHRS and CDR2 is YFSETQ. The CDR3 sequence is 15 residues long. The V gene lost 0 bases and the J gene lost 1 base, with 10 bases spanning the gap. This CDR3 reads CASSLGDGANTEAFF. The CDR3 DNA is TGCGCCAGCAGCTTGGGGGATGGGGCGAACACTGAAGCTTTCTTT.

This chain joins TRBV6-2 or TRBV6-3 and TRBJ2-3, with 9 bases fitting TRBD2. Looked up from germline, CDR1 is MNHEY and CDR2 is SVGEGT. J gave up 4 bases and V 4 bases, and 12 bases lay outside the gene matches. The CDR3 has 17 amino acids. CDR3 DNA sequence: TGTGCCAGCAGTTCTCCCTCGCTAGCGGGGTGGGCAGATACGCAGTATTTT. The encoded protein is CASSSPSLAGWADTQYF.

The CDR3 here is CASSPRTGGFLADTQYF. The CDR3 coding sequence is TGTGCCAGCTCACCAAGGACAGGGGGCTTCTTAGCAGATACGCAGTATTTT. This chain connects TRBV18 to TRBJ2-3; 11 nucleotides agree with TRBD1. The CDR3 spans 17 residues. The J segment lost 4 bases and the V segment lost 2 bases, leaving 8 bases of the junction unmatched. In germline, CDR1 is KGHSH, CDR2 LQKENI.

The chain is built from TRBV4-1 and TRBJ2-3, with a weak D call TRBD1 (7 bases). The germline V gene encodes CDR1 MGHRA and CDR2 YSYEKL. The CDR3 consists of 18 residues. V was clipped by 1 base and J by 3 bases, with 20 bases between them. The CDR3 DNA sequence: TGCGCCAGCAGCCAAGGAGGGGGCGCAGGGGGACTGACAGATACGCAGTATTTT. This translates into CASSQGGGAGGLTDTQYF.

CDR3 DNA: TGTGCCAGCTCCCCGAACCCGGGGGTTTCCTACGAGCAGTACTTC. It codes for CASSPNPGVSYEQYF. The chain joins TRBV7-6 to TRBJ2-7; D is possibly TRBD2 (6 bases). Per the germline V gene, CDR1 is SGHVS and CDR2 is FNYEAQ. The CDR3 has 15 amino acids. Trimming stripped 8 bases from V and 1 base from J, with 18 bases between.